Listed below are T cell receptor beta chains from one sample, sequenced in a study of T cells in Graves' hyperthyroidism and ophthalmopathy. TCRdb recomputed calls from the multiplex PCR reads with MiXCR, one row per CDR3 protein. The data contain approximately 590,000 distinct CDR3 sequences, around 46% of them singletons. Sequences were obtained from peripheral blood or thyroid tissue (not recorded which). These TCRs come from a woman between 18 and 30 years old with Graves' hyperthyroidism. CDR3s include the opening cysteine and the closing phenylalanine or tryptophan. D genes are given only for firm matches. The size field is filled for only some rows; it gives once, few, many or a size class.

V gene,J gene,D gene,clone size,CDR3 DNA,CDR3 protein
TRBV19,TRBJ1-1,.,few,TGTGCCAGTAGTATAAGGGTGGGCCGAGAAGCTTTCTTT,CASSIRVGREAFF
TRBV7-9,TRBJ1-5,.,many,TGTGCCAGCAGCTTCCCAGGGGACAATCAGCCCCAGCATTTT,CASSFPGDNQPQHF
TRBV7-9,TRBJ1-5,.,many,TGTGCCAGCAGCCCTTCGGGGTATCAGCCCCAGCATTTT,CASSPSGYQPQHF
TRBV11-2,TRBJ2-5,.,many,TGTGCCAGCAGCTTCACAGTAGCAGAGACCCAGTACTTC,CASSFTVAETQYF
TRBV7-9,TRBJ2-7,.,few,TGTGCCAGCAGCCACGAAGGCTTCGAGCAGTACTTC,CASSHEGFEQYF
TRBV6-5,TRBJ2-7,TRBD2,.,TGCGCCAGCAGCCAAGATAGGTCCAGAACTAGCGGGAGAGAGGGGGGCGAGCAGTACTTC,CASSQDRSRTSGREGGEQYF
TRBV11-2,TRBJ2-7,TRBD2,.,TGTGCCAGCAGCTTAACTAGCGGAGCCATACTGAACGAGCAGTACTTC,CASSLTSGAILNEQYF
TRBV10-2,TRBJ2-7,TRBD2,many,TGCGCCAGCAGTGTCCAGCGGGATTTCCACGAGCAGTACTTC,CASSVQRDFHEQYF
TRBV14,TRBJ2-2,.,few,TGTGCCAGCAGCCAAGATCTTGAAGTAGGAGAGCTGTTTTTT,CASSQDLEVGELFF
TRBV7-3,TRBJ2-3,.,.,TGTGCCAGCAGCTTAAGGGCTAGCACAGATACGCAGTATTTT,CASSLRASTDTQYF
TRBV7-8,TRBJ1-2,.,.,TGTGCCAGCAGCAGCCGGGACCGAAGGTTCTATGGCTACACCTTC,CASSSRDRRFYGYTF
TRBV6-5,TRBJ1-2,TRBD1,.,TGTGCCAGCAGTTCGGACAGGGGAAGTTTGGACTACGGCTACACCTTC,CASSSDRGSLDYGYTF
TRBV10-3,TRBJ1-4,TRBD1,many,TGTGCCATCAGTGACGCACAGGGGACTGAAAAACTGTTTTTT,CAISDAQGTEKLFF
TRBV7-8,TRBJ1-2,.,.,TGTGCCAGCAGCTCCAACCTAGCTAACTATGGCTACACCTTC,CASSSNLANYGYTF
TRBV7-9,TRBJ2-7,.,many,TGTGCCAGCAGCGCACTTGGGGCTTCCGAGCAGTACTTC,CASSALGASEQYF
TRBV2,TRBJ1-5,TRBD1,.,TGTGCCAGCAGACTCAGGGGGCGCGGTCAGCCCCAGCATTTT,CASRLRGRGQPQHF
TRBV7-8,TRBJ1-6,.,many,TGTGCCAGCAGCTACTCGGACGGCGCGCCTAATTCACCCCTCCACTTT,CASSYSDGAPNSPLHF
TRBV7-2,TRBJ2-5,TRBD2,few,TGTGCCAGCAGCTTAGGGTCCTTGGGGCTAGCGGCCCTGCAAGAGACCCAGTACTTC,CASSLGSLGLAALQETQYF
TRBV7-2,TRBJ2-5,.,many,TGTGCCAGCAGCTTAGAGCGGCAAGAGACCCAGTACTTC,CASSLERQETQYF
TRBV7-3,TRBJ1-1,.,.,TGTGCCAGCAGCTTAAGCCCGGAGGGAGCGAACACTGAAGCTTTCTTT,CASSLSPEGANTEAFF
TRBV7-8,TRBJ2-7,.,.,TGTGCCAGCAGCGTAGACCTTTTCTACGAGCAGTACTTC,CASSVDLFYEQYF
TRBV29-1,TRBJ2-7,TRBD2,.,TGCAGCGTAGGGACTAGCGGGGCCCCCGGGGAGCAGTACTTC,CSVGTSGAPGEQYF